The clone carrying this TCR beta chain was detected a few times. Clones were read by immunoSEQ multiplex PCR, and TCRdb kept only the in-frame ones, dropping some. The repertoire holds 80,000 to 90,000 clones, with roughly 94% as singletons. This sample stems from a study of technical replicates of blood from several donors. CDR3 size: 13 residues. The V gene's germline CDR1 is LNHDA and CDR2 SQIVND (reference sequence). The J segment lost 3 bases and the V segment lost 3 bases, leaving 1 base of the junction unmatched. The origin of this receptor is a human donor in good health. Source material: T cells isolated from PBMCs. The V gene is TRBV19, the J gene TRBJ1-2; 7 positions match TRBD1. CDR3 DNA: TGTGCCAGTAGTATTGGACAGGACTATGGCTACACCTTC. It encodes CASSIGQDYGYTF.